This is a list of T cell receptor beta chains from one sample in a study of blood T cell repertoires in COVID-19. The assay was immunoSEQ multiplex PCR, and TCRdb's table has in-frame clones only and misses some. Found here are 200,000 to 250,000 clones, about nine tenths of them singletons; the top ten hold approximately 1.5%. Sequenced material: peripheral blood. The receptors originated from a woman aged 55-69 years who had recovered from COVID-19. The CDR3 runs from the conserved cysteine through the conserved F or W. Each record gives: V gene, D gene, J gene, clone size, CDR3 DNA, CDR3 protein. D genes are given only for firm matches. The size field is filled for only some rows; it gives once, few, many or a size class.

>TRBV7-8|NA|TRBJ1-2|NA
TGTGCCAGCAGCTTAGGGTGGGGGCGTTCGAGCTACACCTTC
CASSLGWGRSSYTF
>TRBV9|NA|TRBJ2-5|NA
TGTGCCAGCAGCGTAGTCCCGGGGTTAGAGACCCAGTACTTC
CASSVVPGLETQYF
>TRBV7-2|TRBD1|TRBJ2-7|NA
TGTGCCAGCAGCTTAGCGGGCAGGGGGCGAAGGGAGCAGTACTTC
CASSLAGRGRREQYF
>TRBV10-3|NA|TRBJ2-2|NA
TGTGCCATCAGTGAGTACGCAGGTACCGGGGAGCTGTTTTTT
CAISEYAGTGELFF
>TRBV5-5|TRBD1|TRBJ1-5|NA
TGTGCCAGCAGCAGCGGACAGGGGTTCGATCAGCCCCAGCATTTT
CASSSGQGFDQPQHF
>TRBV4-3|NA|TRBJ2-3|NA
TGCGCCAGCAGCCAACTTACCGGGACACCGCTCGATACGCAGTATTTT
CASSQLTGTPLDTQYF
>TRBV28|TRBD2|TRBJ2-5|NA
TGTGCCAGCAGTTTAGGACTAGCTGGGACCCAGTACTTC
CASSLGLAGTQYF
>TRBV7-8|TRBD1|TRBJ1-4|once
TGTGCCAGCAGCTCGGACAGGGTGAATGAAAAACTGTTTTTT
CASSSDRVNEKLFF
>TRBV7-2|NA|TRBJ2-3|NA
TGTGCCAGCAGCCCTACCCCTTCCGCAGATACGCAGTATTTT
CASSPTPSADTQYF
>TRBV6-6|TRBD2|TRBJ2-3|NA
TGTGCCAGCAGTCGACTAGCGGCGCCACTCGAGTATTTT
CASSRLAAPLEYF
>TRBV20-1|NA|TRBJ1-1|NA
TGCAGTGCTAGAATAGCCCGTCTTTTCTTT
CSARIARLFF
>TRBV6-5|TRBD1|TRBJ2-1|NA
TGTGCCAGCAGTAAACCCGAGGGACAGGAGTTCTTC
CASSKPEGQEFF
>TRBV6-5|NA|TRBJ1-1|NA
TGTGCCAGCAATCGCGGGCCGGCTTTCTTT
CASNRGPAFF
>TRBV24-1|TRBD1|TRBJ1-5|NA
TGTGCCACCAGTGATTCCGGGACAGGGGTTCAGCCCCAGCATTTT
CATSDSGTGVQPQHF
>TRBV28|NA|TRBJ1-5|NA
TGTGCCAGCAGTTCCCCCGCGGGGCGGGGACGCAATCAGCCCCAGCATTTT
CASSSPAGRGRNQPQHF
>TRBV21-1|NA|TRBJ1-4|NA
TGTGCCAGCAGCAAAGGGCGGTCGAAAGGGGGGGATGAAAAACTGTTTTTT
CASSKGRSKGGDEKLFF
>TRBV10-3|NA|TRBJ2-1|NA
TGTGCCATCAGCCGTAATTACAATGAGCAGTTCTTC
CAISRNYNEQFF
>TRBV7-9|TRBD2|TRBJ2-7|NA
TGTGCCAGCAGCTTAGTGCTAGCGGGGGGGCTCGAGCAGTACTTC
CASSLVLAGGLEQYF
>TRBV28|TRBD2|TRBJ2-1|NA
TGTGCCAGCAGTCCCGACTTTTACGTCAAGCGGGGGGGCCTTAACAATGAGCAGTTCTTC
CASSPDFYVKRGGLNNEQFF
>TRBV19|NA|TRBJ1-6|once
TGTGCCAGTAGGACCACAGGTGCGAATTCACCCCTCCACTTT
CASRTTGANSPLHF
>TRBV28|NA|TRBJ2-1|NA
TGTGCCAGCAGTTTAGGCCACTACAATGAGCAGTTCTTC
CASSLGHYNEQFF
>TRBV24-1|NA|TRBJ1-1|NA
TGTGCCACCAGTGTCAACAGTGATACTGAAGCTTTCTTT
CATSVNSDTEAFF
>TRBV9|NA|TRBJ1-2|NA
TGTGCCAGCAGCCCTGGAGCAGCTATGGGCTACACCTTC
CASSPGAAMGYTF
>TRBV10-3|NA|TRBJ1-2|NA
TGTGCCATCAGTGACCCGAGGAAAAGCGAAGGGGACTATGGCTACACCTTC
CAISDPRKSEGDYGYTF
>TRBV19|NA|TRBJ2-1|NA
TGTGCCAGTAGTTCCCCTCGGCGGGTTTCCTACAATGAGCAGTTCTTC
CASSSPRRVSYNEQFF
>TRBV5-1|TRBD1|TRBJ1-4|once
TGCGCCAGCAGCATCGGACAGGGAGGAGGTGAAAAACTGTTTTTT
CASSIGQGGGEKLFF
>TRBV19|NA|TRBJ2-3|NA
TGTGCCAGTAGTGTCGGGTGGCACGGCACAGATACGCAGTATTTT
CASSVGWHGTDTQYF
>TRBV9|NA|TRBJ2-1|NA
TGTGCCAGCAGCTCCACACAAGGAGAAGATACAGAGCAGTTCTTC
CASSSTQGEDTEQFF
>TRBV19|NA|TRBJ2-3|NA
TGTGCCAGTAGGCGGCCGGGGGGCACAGATACGCAGTATTTT
CASRRPGGTDTQYF
>TRBV18|NA|TRBJ1-4|NA
TGTGCCAGCTCAGCTTCAGGGCTAAATGAAAAACTGTTTTTT
CASSASGLNEKLFF
>TRBV27|NA|TRBJ2-2|NA
TGTGCCAGCAGTTTGAATCTCAGGGCTAGCGACACGAGCGGGGAGCTGTTTTTT
CASSLNLRASDTSGELFF
>TRBV19|NA|TRBJ1-4|NA
TGTGCCAGTAGTTTGGGACTCTCTCCAACTAATGAAAAACTGTTTTTT
CASSLGLSPTNEKLFF
>TRBV6-5|NA|TRBJ1-5|NA
TGTGCCACCGTGACGGGAGTTTATAGCAATCAGCCCCAGCATTTT
CATVTGVYSNQPQHF
>TRBV5-1|NA|TRBJ2-1|NA
TGCGCCAGCAGCGTACAGCCTACAGGTGGCAATGAGCAGTTCTTC
CASSVQPTGGNEQFF
>TRBV18|NA|TRBJ1-5|NA
TGTGCCAGCTCACCGGGACTATACGGCAATCAGCCCCAGCATTTT
CASSPGLYGNQPQHF
>TRBV13|NA|TRBJ2-4|NA
TGTGCCAGCAGCCGATCCGGGTCTAAAAACATTCAGTACTTC
CASSRSGSKNIQYF
>TRBV11-2|NA|TRBJ2-7|NA
TGTGCCAGCAGCTTGATGGGACTGGGGACCTACGAGCAGTACTTC
CASSLMGLGTYEQYF
>TRBV7-3|TRBD2|TRBJ2-3|NA
TGTGCCAGCAGCTACAGCGGGGGGGCATGGGATACGCAGTATTTT
CASSYSGGAWDTQYF
>TRBV12-3/TRBV12-4|NA|TRBJ2-2|NA
TGTGCCACCCTAAGGGGGGGTGGGGAGCTGTTTTTT
CATLRGGGELFF
>TRBV7-3|TRBD2|TRBJ2-5|NA
TGTGCCAGCAGCTTAACGGGAGGGGAAGAGACCCAGTACTTC
CASSLTGGEETQYF
>TRBV24-1|NA|TRBJ2-5|NA
TGTGCCACCAGTGGAACAGGGTGGACCCAGTACTTC
CATSGTGWTQYF
>TRBV6-2/TRBV6-3|NA|TRBJ2-5|NA
TGTGCCAGCAGTTACTCAGGGGCGGACCAAGAGACCCAGTACTTC
CASSYSGADQETQYF
>TRBV7-7|TRBD1|TRBJ2-3|NA
TGTGCTAGCAGCCTTTACACCGGGACAGGGAAACCCACTGCAGATACGCAGTATTTT
CASSLYTGTGKPTADTQYF
>TRBV7-9|NA|TRBJ2-2|NA
TGTGCCAGCGGACATTCGAGGCGGACCGGGGAGCTGTTTTTT
CASGHSRRTGELFF
>TRBV2|TRBD2|TRBJ2-7|NA
TGTGCCCTCTACGGGCTAGCGGGTTTCTACGAGCAGTACTTC
CALYGLAGFYEQYF
>TRBV6-5|TRBD1|TRBJ2-7|NA
TGTGCCAGCAGTTACCGTGGGACAGGGGGAAGCGAGCAGTACTTC
CASSYRGTGGSEQYF
>TRBV11-1|TRBD1|TRBJ2-1|NA
TGTGCCAGCAGCTTGTCTCTGACAGGGGCTAATGAGCAGTTCTTC
CASSLSLTGANEQFF
>TRBV19|TRBD1|TRBJ2-7|NA
TGTGCCAGTAGTATGTTGGGACAGGGGGATCACGAGCAGTACTTC
CASSMLGQGDHEQYF
>TRBV19|NA|TRBJ1-1|NA
TGTGCCAGTAGTGAGGAGGTGGGGGGAGCTTTCTTT
CASSEEVGGAFF
>TRBV7-2|TRBD1|TRBJ1-3|NA
TGTGCCAGCAGCTTAGACAGGGGGCAGGGAAACACCATATATTTT
CASSLDRGQGNTIYF
>TRBV10-3|NA|TRBJ1-5|NA
TGTGCCATCAGTGACCCGGTTTTGAATAGCAATCAGCCCCAGCATTTT
CAISDPVLNSNQPQHF
>TRBV11-3|TRBD1|TRBJ1-1|NA
TGTGCCAGCAGCGCATCCGGGACAGGGGGTTTTACTGAAGCTTTCTTT
CASSASGTGGFTEAFF